This T cell receptor (beta chain) stems from a study of T cell changes during pregnancy in multiple sclerosis. Only in-frame clones appear in the TCRdb table, and some are missing; sequencing was by immunoSEQ multiplex PCR. This sample has 17,000 or so clones, with roughly 90% found just once. This CDR3 region has 17 residues. CDR1 and CDR2 (germline): SEHNR, FQNEAQ (reference sequence). V lost 3 bases and J 0 bases, leaving 17 bases between the germline ends. The TCR originated in a female donor in good health, enrolled as a control in a pregnancy study. V gene TRBV7-9 combines with J gene TRBJ1-2, with D perhaps TRBD1 (6 bases). Sequenced here: CD8+ T cells from peripheral blood mononuclear cells, sampled after pregnancy. The CDR3 region has the DNA TGTGCCAGCAGCTTGCTGGGACAAGGCTCAGCTAACTATGGCTACACCTTC. Its translation is CASSLLGQGSANYGYTF.